The source of this TCR beta chain is a study of blood T cell repertoires in COVID-19. CDR3 length: 14 residues. Germline CDR1 KGHSH, CDR2 LQKENI. V dropped 3 bases and J dropped 0 bases, with 9 bases sitting between them. Assay: immunoSEQ multiplex PCR; the TCRdb copy retains only in-frame clones and omits some. The table shows more than 300,000 clones, with over 80% occurring only once. The sample consisted of peripheral blood. The sequence was obtained from a woman between 50 and 59 years old with COVID-19, enrolled during active disease. The J gene is TRBJ2-7, the V gene TRBV18; weak D call: TRBD1 (6 bases). CDR3 nucleotide sequence: TGTGCCAGCTCACCGGCGACAGGCTCCTACGAGCAGTACTTC. Translated: CASSPATGSYEQYF. Full variable domain (missing parts from reference TRBV18 and TRBJ2-7): NAGVMQNPRHLVRRRGQEARLRCSPMKGHSHVYWYRQLPEEGLKFMVYLQKENIIDESGMPKERFSAEFPKEGPSILRIQQVVRGDSAAYFCASSPATGSYEQYFGPGTRLTVT.